These 10 T cell receptor beta chains share one sample of origin, sequenced in a study of T cells in tumors after PD-1 blockade (dated by TCRdb to between 2019 and 2020). Receptor libraries were prepared by the immunoSEQ multiplex PCR assay. TCRdb mirrors the immuneACCESS table, restricted to in-frame sequences. Some clones are absent from its copies; in checked studies, under half trace to an unresolved V gene, and the reason for the others is unknown. The sample table records about 1,700 clones; around 75% of these occur just once. The top ten hold 10% to 12% of the sample. What the time point label conveys for this sample: after anti-PD-1 therapy. The input for sequencing was tumor tissue, taken after anti-PD-1 treatment. The receptors originated from a human donor with basal cell carcinoma.

V is TRBV7-9 and J is TRBJ2-7; 7 nucleotides line up with TRBD1. Germline V CDR1 and CDR2: SEHNR, FQNEAQ (reference sequence). This CDR3 spans 16 amino acids. V lost 2 bases to trimming and J lost 5 bases; unmatched junction nucleotides: 12. CDR3 nucleotide sequence: TGTGCCAGCAGCTTAAGGTGGGGGCAGGGGGATCACGAGCAGTACTTC. It is translated as CASSLRWGQGDHEQYF.

The chain employs TRBV10-2 and TRBJ2-3; a possible D gene is TRBD1 (6 bases). The CDR3 extends over 13 amino acids. V gave up 6 bases and J gave up 5 bases, with 12 bases separating them. CDR1 is WSHSY and CDR2 is SAAADI in the germline V gene. The CDR3 reads CASSVNREDTQYF. The CDR3 nucleotides read TGCGCCAGCAGCGTAAACAGGGAAGATACGCAGTATTTT.

The rearrangement uses TRBV5-1 and TRBJ1-1; TRBD1 agrees at 8 bases. CDR1 is SGHRS, CDR2 YFSETQ, per germline. The ends lost 4 bases at V and 2 bases at J; junction bases unmatched: 4. This CDR3 region has 14 residues. The CDR3 sequence is CASSGQGQNTEAFF. Written as DNA, the CDR3 is TGCGCCAGCAGCGGACAGGGACAAAACACTGAAGCTTTCTTT.

The chain combines TRBV5-1 with TRBJ2-2, with 7 bases lining up with TRBD2. Germline loops: CDR1 SGHRS, CDR2 YFSETQ. V was clipped by 4 bases and J by 0 bases; unmatched bases: 6. This CDR3 region has 16 residues. The CDR3 loop reads CASSVTSVSNTGELFF. In nucleotides, the CDR3 is TGCGCCAGCAGCGTAACTAGCGTCTCGAACACCGGGGAGCTGTTTTTT.

The chain links TRBV14 to TRBJ1-2; TRBD1 aligns across 7 bases. The ends lost 2 bases at V and 2 bases at J; junction bases unmatched: 8. The germline gives CDR1 SGHDN, CDR2 FVKESK. The CDR3 is made up of 16 amino acids. This chain's CDR3 is CASSQRGLQGNYGYTF. The CDR3 coding sequence is TGTGCCAGCAGCCAAAGGGGGCTACAGGGGAACTATGGCTACACCTTC.

The CDR3 spells CASGPNRGGYTF. In DNA, the CDR3 is TGTGCTAGTGGCCCCAACCGAGGGGGCTACACCTTC. The V gene is TRBV12-5, the J gene TRBJ1-2; no firm D call. This CDR3 has 12 amino acids. V was trimmed by 6 bases and J by 8 bases, leaving 13 bases between them. Germline V gene lookup returns CDR1 LGHNT and CDR2 FRNRAP.

This sequence joins TRBV6-5 and TRBJ2-7; 10 bases are a match to TRBD1. Germline CDR1 reads MNHEY; CDR2 reads SVGAGI. J gave up 3 bases and V 1 base, and 3 bases lay outside the gene matches. This CDR3 spans 15 amino acids. The CDR3 protein is CASSYLGDRGYEQYF. The DNA of the CDR3 is TGTGCCAGCAGTTACTTGGGGGACAGGGGCTACGAGCAGTACTTC.

This chain links TRBV30 with TRBJ2-7; D is perhaps TRBD1 (6 bases). This CDR3 has 15 residues. V lost 0 bases to trimming and J lost 7 bases, with 19 bases between them. Germline V lookup: CDR1 GTSNPN, CDR2 SVGIG (reference sequence). The CDR3 spells CAWSVRGRGRSEQYF. DNA of the CDR3: TGTGCCTGGAGTGTACGAGGCAGGGGTAGGTCAGAGCAGTACTTC.

By sample fraction, this clone is large. This chain joins TRBV7-2 and TRBJ2-7, with D possibly being TRBD2 (5 bases). Per germline, CDR1 SGHTA and CDR2 FQGNSA. The CDR3 length is 16 residues. Trimming took off 5 bases at V and 7 bases at J, with 24 bases between the two ends. CDR3 in DNA: TGTGCCAGCAGCCCCCTTTATGGCGGGCTCTACGGAGAGCAGTACTTC. Translation gives CASSPLYGGLYGEQYF.

The genes are TRBV28 and TRBJ1-2; D gene unclear. This CDR3 region has 14 residues. V gave up 2 bases and J gave up 7 bases, with 14 bases separating them. CDR1 and CDR2 (germline): MDHEN, SYDVKM. CDR3 in DNA: TGTGCCAGCAGTTTACGGTCCGGGCTGGCTGGCTACACCTTC. It codes for CASSLRSGLAGYTF.